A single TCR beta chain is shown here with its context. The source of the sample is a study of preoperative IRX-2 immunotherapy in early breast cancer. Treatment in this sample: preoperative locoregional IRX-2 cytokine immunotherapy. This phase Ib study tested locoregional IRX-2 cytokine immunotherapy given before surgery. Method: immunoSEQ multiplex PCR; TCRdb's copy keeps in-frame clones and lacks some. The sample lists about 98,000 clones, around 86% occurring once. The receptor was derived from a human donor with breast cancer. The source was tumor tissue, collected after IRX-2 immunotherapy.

The DNA of the CDR3 is TGTGCCATCACCTCGTCAGAACTGGTCTATGGCTACACCTTC. It encodes CAITSSELVYGYTF. This chain joins TRBV6-8 and TRBJ1-2, with D unclear. The V gene's germline CDR1 is MNHGY and CDR2 SAAAGT. The germline V and J ends were trimmed by 10 bases and 4 bases, with 19 bases remaining between them. CDR3 size: 14 residues.